The next 15 T cell receptor beta chains were all read from a single sample in a study of shared clonotypes between healthy human individuals (dated by TCRdb to 2018 to 2021). The library was produced with the immunoSEQ multiplex PCR assay. TCRdb took this table from immuneACCESS and kept in-frame rearrangements with V and J called. Such tables lack part of the clones; where checked against another copy, unresolved V genes explain under half of the gap, and the rest is unexplained. For this sample the table gives over 850,000 clones, of which 78% were detected only once. The ten largest clones take up more than 0.55% of the sample. Sequenced: memory CD4+ T cells from PBMCs. The cell subset or site label, as the study defines it: CD45RA-negative fraction. Receptors were obtained from a man aged 18 to 30 in good health. Some clones in this sample may be carry-over from other donors' samples.

This chain uses TRBV7-3 with TRBJ2-7, with D perhaps TRBD1 (6 bases). Germline CDR1 and CDR2: SGHTA and FQGTGA. Trimming left V 5 bases short and J 4 bases short, with 18 bases between. This CDR3 has 15 residues. The CDR3 is CASSPRGADSYEQYF. In DNA, the CDR3 is TGTGCCAGCAGCCCCAGGGGAGCCGACTCATACGAGCAGTACTTC.

This sequence joins TRBV5-1 and TRBJ1-1, with a possible D match to TRBD1 (6 bases). The V gene's germline CDR1 is SGHRS and CDR2 YFSETQ. The CDR3 extends over 14 amino acids. Trimming left V 3 bases short and J 3 bases short, with 12 bases between. DNA of the CDR3: TGCGCCAGCAGCTCCCAGGGGCTTGACACTGAAGCTTTCTTT. Encoded protein: CASSSQGLDTEAFF.

This clone was found once. This chain joins TRBV19 and TRBJ2-1; TRBD2 agrees at 7 bases. The germline V gene has CDR1 LNHDA and CDR2 SQIVND (reference sequence). The V gene end was trimmed by 8 bases and the J gene end by 7 bases; junction bases not matched to a gene: 8. This CDR3 is built from 13 residues. The CDR3 nucleotides are TGTGCCAGTTCAGGGAGGGCCTTGAATGAGCAGTTCTTC. Translation gives CASSGRALNEQFF.

The V and J genes are TRBV18 and TRBJ1-4, with TRBD1 matching 10 bases. The CDR3 runs to 14 residues. CDR1 is KGHSH and CDR2 is LQKENI in the germline V gene. V was clipped by 6 bases and J by 9 bases; unmatched bases: 7. CDR3 in DNA: TGTGCCAGCTCCCTCGGGACAGGGGTACAAAAACTGTTTTTT. Its protein product is CASSLGTGVQKLFF.

This clone was detected only a few times. The chain has TRBV30 and TRBJ1-6; D is uncertain. The ends were cut back, 2 bases at V and 5 bases at J, with 4 bases in the middle. This CDR3 is built from 12 residues. Germline-derived CDR1 and CDR2 are GTSNPN and SVGIG (reference sequence). The CDR3 sequence: CAWSFNNSPLHF. The CDR3, as DNA: TGTGCCTGGAGTTTCAATAATTCACCCCTCCACTTT.

This clone has ten or more counts. This CDR3 is CASSVAVGLAGGSSYNEQFF. CDR3 sequence (DNA): TGTGCCAGCAGCGTAGCGGTGGGCCTAGCGGGAGGGAGCTCCTACAATGAGCAGTTCTTC. The chain is built from TRBV9 and TRBJ2-1; 12 nucleotides line up with TRBD2. Trimming took 0 bases from V and 0 from J; bases not matched to a gene: 10. The CDR3 has 20 amino acids. CDR1 SGDLS and CDR2 YYNGEE come from the germline V gene.

V is TRBV2 and J is TRBJ1-1; D gene unclear. V lost 1 base and J lost 9, with 6 bases in between. The CDR3 loop spans 11 amino acids. CDR1 and CDR2 from the germline V gene are SNHLY and FYNNEI. CDR3 region: CASSEVSKAFF. The CDR3 DNA reads TGTGCCAGCAGTGAAGTTAGTAAAGCTTTCTTT.

The table lists this clone with a few counts. V and J are TRBV29-1 and TRBJ1-1, with D uncertain. Germline CDR1 SQVTM, CDR2 ANQGSEA. CDR3 length: 13 amino acids. The ends were cut back, 6 bases at V and 10 bases at J, with 21 bases in the middle. The CDR3: CSVWGANDVGAFF. The CDR3 DNA reads as TGCAGCGTCTGGGGAGCGAACGATGTGGGAGCTTTCTTT. Filled out from reference TRBV29-1 and TRBJ1-1, the complete variable domain reads SAVISQKPSRDICQRGTSLTIQCQVDSQVTMMFWYRQQPGQSLTLIATANQGSEATYESGFVIDKFPISRPNLTFSTLTVSNMSPEDSSIYLCSVWGANDVGAFFGQGTRLTVV.

V is TRBV5-1 and J is TRBJ1-4; D may be TRBD1 (6 bases). Trimming left V 1 base short and J 3 bases short, with 7 bases between. Germline CDR1 SGHRS, CDR2 YFSETQ. The CDR3 loop spans 14 amino acids. The CDR3 here is CASSLTGPNEKLFF. The CDR3 DNA follows: TGCGCCAGCAGCTTGACAGGGCCTAATGAAAAACTGTTTTTT.

V usage is TRBV29-1 and J usage is TRBJ1-1; TRBD1 matches at 10 bases. The CDR3 length is 13 residues. Germline CDR1 is SQVTM and CDR2 is ANQGSEA. The V and J ends lost 8 bases and 5 bases, in that order; junction bases with no gene match: 8. As DNA, the CDR3 is TGCAGCTCTAGACAGGGGGCTGGGACTGAAGCTTTCTTT. Translated: CSSRQGAGTEAFF.

The chain carries TRBV4-1 and TRBJ2-2, with D unclear. The CDR3 extends over 13 amino acids. V was cut by 4 bases and J by 8 bases, with 11 bases left in between. Per germline, CDR1 MGHRA and CDR2 YSYEKL. In DNA form, the CDR3 reads TGCGCCAGCAGCCCCCTAGGTCCGGGGGAGCTGTTTTTT. Protein product: CASSPLGPGELFF.

The genes are TRBV19 and TRBJ2-3, with 8 bases lining up with TRBD2. V gave up 6 bases and J gave up 7 bases; unmatched junction bases: 15. The germline V gene encodes CDR1 LNHDA and CDR2 SQIVND (reference sequence). The CDR3 totals 16 residues. The CDR3 DNA is TGTGCCAGTAGCCAAACCCATAGCGGGACGAGTAATACGCAGTATTTT. The encoded protein is CASSQTHSGTSNTQYF.

The V gene is TRBV28, the J gene TRBJ2-7; D is possibly TRBD1 (6 bases). The germline CDR1 and CDR2 sequences are MDHEN and SYDVKM. The V gene lost 6 bases and the J gene lost 3 bases, with 15 bases spanning the gap. This CDR3 comprises 14 residues. The CDR3 here is CASSPTGTLYEQYF. As DNA, the CDR3 is TGTGCCAGCAGCCCAACCGGGACACTCTACGAGCAGTACTTC.

The chain combines TRBV15 with TRBJ2-7, with unresolved D. The V end lost 1 base, the J end lost 5 bases, and 6 bases lay between the germline ends. The V gene's germline CDR1 is LNHNV and CDR2 YYDKDF (reference sequence). The CDR3 has 12 residues. CDR3 sequence reads: CATSRGQDEQYF. The CDR3 region has the DNA TGTGCCACCAGCAGAGGGCAGGACGAGCAGTACTTC.

The chain links TRBV9 to TRBJ2-1; 13 positions agree with TRBD2. Per the germline V gene, CDR1 is SGDLS and CDR2 is YYNGEE. V lost 4 bases, J lost 0 bases, and 7 bases stayed unmatched. The CDR3 is 18 residues long. CDR3: CASSPRTSGSGSYNEQFF. CDR3 DNA: TGTGCCAGCAGCCCCCGGACTAGCGGGAGCGGCTCCTACAATGAGCAGTTCTTC.